This T cell receptor beta chain was observed in a study of control samples from healthy donors and cancer patients. Germline V lookup: CDR1 KGHDR, CDR2 SFDVKD. V was trimmed by 8 bases and J by 3 bases, leaving 19 bases between them. This CDR3 spans 16 amino acids. Method: immunoSEQ multiplex PCR; TCRdb's copy keeps in-frame clones and lacks some. In the table there are around 130,000 clones, 70% to 90% of which are singletons. This chain connects TRBV24-1 to TRBJ2-4, with D possibly TRBD1 on 5 matching bases. The clonotype comes from a man over 45 in good health. The specimen was blood. CDR3 protein: CATIQEHFLVKNIQYF. The CDR3 DNA follows: TGTGCCACCATACAGGAACATTTCTTGGTCAAAAACATTCAGTACTTC.